These 16 T cell receptor beta chains originate from one sample sequenced in a study of T cell responses to AZD1222 COVID-19 vaccine (dated by TCRdb to about 2021). The time point label, read with the paper, signifies: baseline before first vaccination. The method behind the library was the immunoSEQ multiplex PCR assay. TCRdb stores this immuneACCESS table with in-frame sequences only. Part of the clones is absent; in the studies checked, under half of the shortfall reflects unresolved V genes, and no reason is known for the rest. The sample data list roughly 120,000 clones, and 75% to 90% of these were observed just once. The top ten clones comprise approximately 1.6% of the sample. The source material was peripheral blood, sampled on day 0 of AZD1222 vaccination. These receptors all come from an adult in good health.

A note on this clone: The junction shows a germline mismatch at one end, possibly a read error. The rearrangement joins TRBV6-5 to TRBJ1-2; 7 nucleotides align to TRBD1. CDR1 and CDR2 from the germline V gene are MNHEY and SVGAGI. CDR3 length: 15 residues. CDR3 nucleotides: TGTGCCAGCAGTTACTCTTGGGACAGCGCTTATGGCTACATCTTC. Amino acids: CASSYSWDSAYGYIF.

V and J are TRBV7-2 and TRBJ2-3; 9 bases line up with TRBD2. CDR1 is SGHTA, CDR2 FQGNSA, per germline. The CDR3 runs 13 residues. J lost 11 bases, V lost 5 bases, and 8 bases had no gene match. The CDR3 sequence is CASSKPLAGQQYF. CDR3 bases: TGTGCCAGCAGCAAACCTCTAGCGGGGCAGCAGTATTTT.

The V call is TRBV6-5, the J call TRBJ1-2, with unresolved D. Germline CDR1 MNHEY, CDR2 SVGAGI. The V gene lost 8 bases and the J gene lost 3 bases, with 10 bases spanning the gap. The CDR3 covers 12 residues. The CDR3 region is CASVSGDYGYTF. In DNA, the CDR3 is TGTGCCAGCGTCAGCGGGGACTATGGCTACACCTTC.

The chain joins TRBV6-5 to TRBJ1-1, with a possible D match to TRBD1 (5 bases). The V end was cut by 0 bases, the J end by 4 bases, with 9 bases between. Germline V gives CDR1 MNHEY, CDR2 SVGAGI. The CDR3 is 14 residues long. The CDR3 is CASSYSWDGTEAFF. For the CDR3, the DNA is TGTGCCAGCAGTTACTCTTGGGACGGCACTGAAGCTTTCTTT.

The V gene is TRBV7-2, the J gene TRBJ1-2; TRBD1 is a possible D gene (6 bases). Trimming stripped 3 bases from V and 0 bases from J, with 11 bases between. Germline CDR1 is SGHTA and CDR2 is FQGNSA. This CDR3 has 15 amino acids. The DNA of the CDR3 is TGTGCCAGCAGCTTTCGGACAGACCCTAACTATGGCTACACCTTC. This codes for CASSFRTDPNYGYTF. Together with reference TRBV7-2 and TRBJ1-2, the CDR3 gives the full variable domain: GAGVSQSPSNKVTEKGKDVELRCDPISGHTALYWYRQSLGQGLEFLIYFQGNSAPDKSGLPSDRFSAERTGGSVSTLTIQRTQQEDSAVYLCASSFRTDPNYGYTFGSGTRLTVV.

Concerning this clone itself: At one boundary the junction diverges from the germline segment, which might be a read error. The chain joins TRBV19 to TRBJ1-6, with a weak D call TRBD1 (6 bases). There are 14 residues in the CDR3. Germline values: CDR1 LNHDA, CDR2 SQIVND (reference sequence). The CDR3, as DNA: TGTGCCAGTACCGTGGGTGGGGGCCATTCGCCCCTCCACTTT. Its translation is CASTVGGGHSPLHF.

This chain links TRBV11-3 with TRBJ1-6; TRBD1 matches at 7 bases. CDR3 length: 15 amino acids. J lost 6 bases, V lost 4 bases, and 6 bases had no gene match. Per germline, CDR1 SGHNT and CDR2 YENEEA. CDR3 region: CASSYTDRSNSPLHF. DNA for the CDR3: TGTGCCAGCAGCTACACGGACAGGTCTAATTCACCCCTCCACTTT.

The chain employs TRBV7-3 and TRBJ2-1; D is possibly TRBD1 (5 bases). The germline V and J ends were trimmed by 4 bases and 0 bases, with 10 bases remaining between them. The CDR3 covers 15 residues. Germline V lookup: CDR1 SGHTA, CDR2 FQGTGA. The CDR3 reads CASSSRQSSYNEQFF. CDR3 DNA sequence: TGTGCCAGCAGCTCGCGACAGAGCTCCTACAATGAGCAGTTCTTC.

This clone was counted many times. The V and J genes are TRBV4-2 and TRBJ1-5; TRBD1 matches 7 bases. CDR1 LGHNA and CDR2 YNFKEQ come from the germline V gene. CDR3 length: 15 amino acids. V shed 4 bases, J shed 1 base, and the junction held 4 bases outside the gene matches. CDR3 in DNA: TGTGCCAGCAGCCCAACACAGGGGAGCAATCAGCCCCAGCATTTT. Its translation is CASSPTQGSNQPQHF.

V usage is TRBV29-1 and J usage is TRBJ2-5, with D possibly being TRBD1 or TRBD2 (5 bases each). This CDR3 spans 12 amino acids. Germline loops: CDR1 SQVTM, CDR2 ANQGSEA. The ends were cut back, 4 bases at V and 3 bases at J, with 9 bases in the middle. Here the CDR3 DNA reads TGCAGCGTTGCAGGGACGGAAGAGACCCAGTACTTC. Residues: CSVAGTEETQYF.

This rearrangement joins TRBV7-9 to TRBJ2-1; 7 nucleotides match TRBD2. Trimming at V came to 5 bases and at J to 0 bases, leaving 16 bases not matched to a gene. This CDR3 region has 19 residues. The V gene's germline CDR1 is SEHNR and CDR2 FQNEAQ (reference sequence). The CDR3, as DNA: TGTGCCAGCAGCCCAAATGTCCGGGCTAGCGGCCACTCCTACAATGAGCAGTTCTTC. It translates to CASSPNVRASGHSYNEQFF. Filled out from reference TRBV7-9 and TRBJ2-1, the complete variable domain reads DTGVSQNPRHKITKRGQNVTFRCDPISEHNRLYWYRQTLGQGPEFLTYFQNEAQLEKSRLLSDRFSAERPKGSFSTLEIQRTEQGDSAMYLCASSPNVRASGHSYNEQFFGPGTRLTVL.

This rearrangement joins TRBV6-5 to TRBJ1-1; D is undetermined. The CDR3 has 15 amino acids. Germline V gene lookup returns CDR1 MNHEY and CDR2 SVGAGI. V was pared by 5 bases and J by 3 bases, with 16 bases between. CDR3: CASSHYYEAHTEAFF. CDR3 bases: TGTGCCAGCAGTCACTATTACGAGGCGCACACTGAAGCTTTCTTT.

The chain is built from TRBV4-1 and TRBJ2-7; 10 bases align to TRBD1. Germline V gene data show CDR1 as MGHRA and CDR2 as YSYEKL. The CDR3 consists of 16 residues. With V trimmed by 4 bases and J by 1 base, 7 bases remained unmatched. The CDR3 protein is CASSPRGQGVSYEQYF. The CDR3 DNA follows: TGCGCCAGCAGCCCAAGAGGACAGGGGGTTTCCTACGAGCAGTACTTC.

The chain combines TRBV7-8 with TRBJ2-5, with D perhaps TRBD2 (5 bases). Germline-derived CDR1 and CDR2 are SGHVS and FQNEAQ. V lost 11 bases, J lost 5 bases, and 18 bases lay in between. This CDR3 spans 13 amino acids. The CDR3 region has the DNA TGTGCCGCCCCAGCGGCCGTGGGGGAGACCCAGTACTTC. The encoded protein is CAAPAAVGETQYF.

This rearrangement joins TRBV9 to TRBJ2-5; TRBD2 matches at 14 bases. The CDR3 sequence is 18 residues long. Unmatched junction bases numbered 8, after V lost 3 bases and J lost 1 base. Germline CDR1 reads SGDLS; CDR2 reads YYNGEE. Here the CDR3 DNA reads TGTGCCAGCAGCGGACGACTAGCGGGAGGGCCTTTCCAAGAGACCCAGTACTTC. Protein product: CASSGRLAGGPFQETQYF.

The chain links TRBV30 to TRBJ1-1; D possibly corresponds to TRBD1 (5 bases). CDR1 and CDR2 (germline): GTSNPN, SVGIG (reference sequence). The CDR3 extends over 14 amino acids. Trimming removed 0 bases from V and 2 bases from J, with 10 bases in between. DNA of the CDR3: TGTGCCTGGAGTGTTGGAACAGGAAACACTGAAGCTTTCTTT. It encodes CAWSVGTGNTEAFF.